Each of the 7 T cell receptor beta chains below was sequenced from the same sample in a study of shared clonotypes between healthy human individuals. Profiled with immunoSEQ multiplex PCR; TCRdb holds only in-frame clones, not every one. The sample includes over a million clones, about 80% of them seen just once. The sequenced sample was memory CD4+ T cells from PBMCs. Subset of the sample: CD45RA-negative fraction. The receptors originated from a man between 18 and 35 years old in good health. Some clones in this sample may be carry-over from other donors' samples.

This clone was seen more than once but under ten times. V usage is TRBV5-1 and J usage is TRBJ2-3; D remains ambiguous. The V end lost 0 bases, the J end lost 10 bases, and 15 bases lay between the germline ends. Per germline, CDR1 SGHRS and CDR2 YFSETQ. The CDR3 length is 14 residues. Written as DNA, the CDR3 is TGCGCCAGCAGCTTGGGTGGTCTTGGAGCTGCGCAGTATTTT. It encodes CASSLGGLGAAQYF. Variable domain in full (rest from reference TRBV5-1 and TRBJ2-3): KAGVTQTPRYLIKTRGQQVTLSCSPISGHRSVSWYQQTPGQGLQFLFEYFSETQRNKGNFPGRFSGRQFSNSRSEMNVSTLELGDSALYLCASSLGGLGAAQYFGPGTRLTVL.

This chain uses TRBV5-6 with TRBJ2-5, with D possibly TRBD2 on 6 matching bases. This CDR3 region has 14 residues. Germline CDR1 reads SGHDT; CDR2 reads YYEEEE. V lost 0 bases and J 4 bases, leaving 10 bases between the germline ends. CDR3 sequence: CASSLAGVGETQYF. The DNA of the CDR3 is TGTGCCAGCAGCTTGGCGGGGGTAGGAGAGACCCAGTACTTC.

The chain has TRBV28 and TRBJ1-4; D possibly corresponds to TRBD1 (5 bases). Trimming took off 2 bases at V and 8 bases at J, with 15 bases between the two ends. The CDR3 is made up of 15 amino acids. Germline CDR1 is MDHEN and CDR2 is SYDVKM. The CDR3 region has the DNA TGTGCCAGCAGTTTAGGAGGGGCGGATAAGGAAAAACTGTTTTTT. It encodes CASSLGGADKEKLFF.

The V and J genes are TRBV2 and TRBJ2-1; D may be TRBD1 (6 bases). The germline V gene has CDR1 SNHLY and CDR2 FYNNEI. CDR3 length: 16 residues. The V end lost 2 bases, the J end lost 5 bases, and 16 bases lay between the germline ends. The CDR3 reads CASSEPGSGTHNEQFF. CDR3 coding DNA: TGTGCCAGCAGTGAACCGGGGTCAGGGACACACAATGAGCAGTTCTTC.

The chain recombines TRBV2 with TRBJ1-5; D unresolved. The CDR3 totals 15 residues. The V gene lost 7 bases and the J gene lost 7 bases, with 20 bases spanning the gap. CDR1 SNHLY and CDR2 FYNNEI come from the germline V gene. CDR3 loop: CASNRDRAAGQPQHF. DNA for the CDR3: TGTGCCAGCAACCGAGATCGGGCCGCCGGACAGCCCCAGCATTTT.

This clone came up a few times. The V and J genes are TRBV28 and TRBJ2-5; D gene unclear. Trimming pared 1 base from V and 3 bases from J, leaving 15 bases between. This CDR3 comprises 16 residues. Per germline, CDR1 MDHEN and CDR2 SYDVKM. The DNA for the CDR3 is TGTGCCAGCAGTTTATCGCTCTGGGCCAGAGAAGAGACCCAGTACTTC. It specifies CASSLSLWAREETQYF.

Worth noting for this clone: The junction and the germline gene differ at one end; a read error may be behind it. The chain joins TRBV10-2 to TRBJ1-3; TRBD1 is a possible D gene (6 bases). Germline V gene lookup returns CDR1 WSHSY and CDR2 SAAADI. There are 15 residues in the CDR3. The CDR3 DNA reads TGTGCCATCACTGTTGACAGGAACTCTGGAAACACCATATATTTT. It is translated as CAITVDRNSGNTIYF.